This entry features one T cell receptor beta chain sequence. The data originate from a study of blood T cell repertoires in COVID-19. Overall study context: COVID-19 samples collected from the United States, Italy and Spain covered acute and convalescent phases. T cells, B-cell-depleted T cells, or PBMCs provided the cDNA or gDNA that served as material.

As handled by the study authors: Reference gene primer amplification yielded estimated nucleated cell counts. Clones were sequenced by immunoSEQ multiplex PCR, and TCRdb holds only the in-frame ones, with some missing. Clone size and V and J calls were adopted from that table, with D and trimming inferred from the DNA. Altogether approximately 140,000 clones are present, 80% to 90% being singletons, with the ten largest covering about 6.5%. CDR3 length: 13 residues. V was pared by 2 bases and J by 1 base, with 7 bases between. Germline CDR1 is SGHTS and CDR2 is YDEGEE. The TCR was taken from a man at least 80 years old with acute or convalescent COVID-19. The V gene is TRBV5-8, the J gene TRBJ2-7; a weak D match, TRBD1 (5 bases). Sequences were obtained from peripheral blood. The CDR3 DNA sequence: TGTGCCAGCAGCTTAAGGGGTTCCTACGAGCAGTACTTC. This sequence encodes CASSLRGSYEQYF. Variable domain in full (rest from reference TRBV5-8 and TRBJ2-7): EAGVTQSPTHLIKTRGQQATLRCSPISGHTSVYWYQQALGLGLQFLLWYDEGEERNRGNFPPRFSGRQFPNYSSELNVNALELEDSALYLCASSLRGSYEQYFGPGTRLTVT.